The text below deals with one TCR beta chain. Per germline, CDR1 SGDLS and CDR2 YYNGEE. The CDR3 is made up of 13 amino acids. Trimming stripped 0 bases from V and 7 bases from J, with 11 bases between. This specimen comes from a study of shared clonotypes between healthy human individuals. Here immunoSEQ multiplex PCR was the method, and the copy in TCRdb shows in-frame clones only, minus some. Here the sample spans about 1,500,000 clones, around 97% being singletons. V is TRBV9 and J is TRBJ2-7; D not certain. Sequencing was carried out using naive CD4+ T cells sorted from blood. Subset: CD45RA+ positively selected. The source of this sequence is a young man in good health. DNA for the CDR3: TGTGCCAGCAGCGTAGATGGGGTAGAGGAGCAGTACTTC. Translating gives CASSVDGVEEQYF.